One TCR beta chain is described in this entry. Antigen specificity is unknown. Libraries were prepared by immunoSEQ multiplex PCR; TCRdb keeps only in-frame clonotypes and omits some of them. This sample has 85,000 to 90,000 clones, with approximately 90% found just once. This record comes from a study of graft-versus-host responses after intestinal transplantation. Findings and caveats of the study: There was an association between peak levels of circulating GvH clones and early post-transplant HvG declines. Patients with graft-donor T cell macrochimerism had high graft-versus-host to host-versus-graft clonal ratios in allografts.

Trimming shortened V by 2 bases and J by 0 bases, and 12 bases separated the two germline ends. CDR1 and CDR2 from the germline V gene are SGHDT and YYEEEE. The CDR3 extends over 15 amino acids. The chain combines TRBV5-6 with TRBJ2-7, with D unresolved. The receptor was derived from a human donor who was the organ donor for an intestinal transplant. Sequencing used unstimulated CD4+ T cells sorted from spleen or lymph node cells, obtained before transplant. The DNA for the CDR3 is TGTGCCAGCAGCTTACTCGTACGAAGCTCCTACGAGCAGTACTTC. The encoded protein is CASSLLVRSSYEQYF.